This T cell receptor (beta chain) derives from a study of blood T cell repertoires in COVID-19. TCRdb's table, derived via immunoSEQ multiplex PCR, lists solely in-frame clones and lacks some. The sample contains roughly 180,000 clones, 70% to 90% of which appear only once. Germline V lookup: CDR1 SGHTA, CDR2 FQGNSA. The CDR3 runs to 14 residues. The V and J ends lost 5 bases and 4 bases, in that order; junction bases with no gene match: 4. Source material: peripheral blood. This chain uses TRBV7-2 with TRBJ1-1; 10 bases match TRBD1. This TCR was recovered from an elderly man with COVID-19, enrolled during active disease. The CDR3 DNA reads TGTGCCAGCAGCGTGACAGGGGGCCTCACTGAAGCTTTCTTT. Translation gives CASSVTGGLTEAFF.